Shown below are 24 T cell receptor beta chains from a single sample sequenced in a study of blood T cell repertoires in COVID-19. Using immunoSEQ multiplex PCR, the repertoire was profiled, and TCRdb retains in-frame clones only, with some absent. The table has some 130,000 clones, roughly 85% seen once. The sequencing sample was made of peripheral blood. The receptor source for this set is a human donor in a cohort sampled during active COVID-19.

V is TRBV7-2 and J is TRBJ1-1; a weak D match, TRBD1 (5 bases). The CDR3 spans 13 residues. Trimming left V 1 base short and J 7 bases short, with 10 bases between. The germline V gene has CDR1 SGHTA and CDR2 FQGNSA. The CDR3 loop is CASSLVRGGEAFF. In DNA form, the CDR3 reads TGTGCCAGCAGCTTAGTAAGGGGTGGTGAAGCTTTCTTT.

This clone was found a few times. This chain joins TRBV20-1 and TRBJ2-1, with TRBD2 identical over 9 bases. Per the germline V gene, CDR1 is DFQATT and CDR2 is SNEGSKA (reference sequence). V lost 3 bases, J lost 10 bases, and 13 bases stayed unmatched. The CDR3 is 15 amino acids. The CDR3 coding sequence is TGCAGTGCTAGTTCGCCGTGGCGGGAGGGCGGAGAGCAGTTCTTC. This sequence encodes CSASSPWREGGEQFF.

The chain links TRBV13 to TRBJ1-6, with D unresolved. CDR1 PRHDT and CDR2 FYEKMQ come from the germline V gene (reference sequence). The CDR3 is 12 residues long. V dropped 4 bases and J dropped 8 bases, with 6 bases sitting between them. The CDR3 sequence is CASSSHDSPLHF. CDR3 nucleotides: TGTGCCAGCAGCTCACACGATTCACCCCTCCACTTT. The variable domain in full, completed from reference TRBV13 and TRBJ1-6, reads AAGVIQSPRHLIKEKRETATLKCYPIPRHDTVYWYQQGPGQDPQFLISFYEKMQSDKGSIPDRFSAQQFSDYHSELNMSSLELGDSALYFCASSSHDSPLHFGNGTRLTVT.

The chain employs TRBV7-2 and TRBJ2-7, with 8 bases lining up with TRBD1. V lost 5 bases, J lost 3 bases, and 6 bases stayed unmatched. There are 14 residues in the CDR3. The germline V gene has CDR1 SGHTA and CDR2 FQGNSA. DNA for the CDR3: TGTGCCAGCAGCACCGGACAGGGACGCTACGAGCAGTACTTC. Amino acid sequence: CASSTGQGRYEQYF.

The chain employs TRBV5-6 and TRBJ1-5; D not resolved. The V end lost 2 bases, the J end lost 9 bases, and 12 bases lay between the germline ends. The CDR3 covers 13 residues. Germline assignment: CDR1 SGHDT and CDR2 YYEEEE. CDR3 protein: CASSFGPERPQHF. The CDR3 DNA sequence: TGTGCCAGCAGCTTTGGGCCCGAGAGGCCCCAGCATTTT.

This chain joins TRBV4-1 and TRBJ1-2; D is unclear. Germline V gene data show CDR1 as MGHRA and CDR2 as YSYEKL. The CDR3 consists of 16 residues. Trimming left V 0 bases short and J 0 bases short, with 11 bases between. The CDR3 here is CASSQDYPGTNYGYTF. In DNA form, the CDR3 reads TGCGCCAGCAGCCAAGATTATCCGGGGACTAACTATGGCTACACCTTC.

This clone was seen just once. The chain links TRBV13 to TRBJ2-1, with 8 positions matching TRBD2. V shed 1 base, J shed 4 bases, and the junction held 3 bases outside the gene matches. CDR1 is PRHDT and CDR2 is FYEKMQ in the germline V gene (reference sequence). The CDR3 totals 15 residues. The CDR3 coding sequence is TGTGCCAGCAGCTTAGAGGCGGGAGGATACAATGAGCAGTTCTTC. The encoded protein is CASSLEAGGYNEQFF.

This rearrangement joins TRBV5-4 to TRBJ2-7, with D possibly being TRBD1 (6 bases). The CDR3 is made up of 14 amino acids. Trimming took 9 bases from V and 3 from J, leaving 19 bases between them. Germline CDR1 and CDR2: SGHNT and YYREEE (reference sequence). CDR3 in amino acids: CATKGQPLDYEQYV. For the CDR3, the DNA is TGTGCCACTAAGGGACAACCGTTAGACTACGAGCAGTACGTC.

The V gene is TRBV30, the J gene TRBJ1-1; D not resolved. The germline gives CDR1 GTSNPN, CDR2 SVGIG (reference sequence). CDR3 length: 15 residues. The V end was cut by 2 bases, the J end by 1 base, with 14 bases between. The CDR3, as DNA: TGTGCCTGGAGTAAGGGTGGAGGGTGGAACACTGAAGCTTTCTTT. It encodes CAWSKGGGWNTEAFF.

The chain couples TRBV6-5 to TRBJ1-3, with D maybe TRBD1 (6 bases). The CDR3 covers 15 residues. The V gene lost 5 bases and the J gene lost 2 bases, with 13 bases spanning the gap. The V gene's germline CDR1 is MNHEY and CDR2 SVGAGI. CDR3 sequence (DNA): TGTGCCAGCAGTAGCAGGGGCGGCCCTGGAAACACCATATATTTT. This translates into CASSSRGGPGNTIYF.

This clone was detected only once. The rearrangement links TRBV29-1 to TRBJ1-5; 7 bases match TRBD1. This CDR3 region has 12 residues. Germline trimming cut 7 bases from V and 4 bases from J; bases unmatched to any gene: 4. Germline CDR1 reads SQVTM; CDR2 reads ANQGSEA. CDR3 DNA sequence: TGCAGCGGTGGGGACAGAAATCAGCCCCAGCATTTT. It encodes CSGGDRNQPQHF.

The V and J genes are TRBV6-4 and TRBJ2-2; 8 nucleotides align to TRBD2. The ends lost 6 bases at V and 7 bases at J; junction bases unmatched: 7. CDR3 length: 14 residues. Per the germline V gene, CDR1 is MRHNA and CDR2 is SNTAGT. The CDR3: CASSRLASSGELFF. The CDR3 DNA follows: TGTGCCAGCAGCCGACTAGCGTCTAGCGGGGAGCTGTTTTTT.

This clone was detected once. The chain combines TRBV13 with TRBJ2-1, with TRBD1 identical over 10 bases. Germline-derived CDR1 and CDR2 are PRHDT and FYEKMQ (reference sequence). Germline trimming cut 5 bases from V and 11 bases from J; bases unmatched to any gene: 12. The CDR3 runs 15 residues. This CDR3 is CASSRGGQGFQKQFF. The DNA for the CDR3 is TGTGCCAGCAGCCGCGGGGGACAGGGGTTTCAAAAGCAGTTCTTC.

The chain links TRBV12-3 or TRBV12-4 to TRBJ1-1; D gene unclear. The CDR3 has 13 residues. Trimming took off 5 bases at V and 1 base at J, with 8 bases between the two ends. This CDR3 is CASSKSENTEAFF. CDR3 in DNA: TGTGCCAGCAGTAAATCAGAGAACACTGAAGCTTTCTTT.

The V call is TRBV30, the J call TRBJ1-1, with D possibly TRBD1 on 5 matching bases. The V end lost 1 base, the J end lost 0 bases, and 6 bases lay between the germline ends. CDR3 length equals 13 residues. Germline V lookup: CDR1 GTSNPN, CDR2 SVGIG (reference sequence). Written as DNA, the CDR3 is TGTGCCTGGAGTGCCAGGGTGAACACTGAAGCTTTCTTT. Amino acid sequence: CAWSARVNTEAFF.

This chain uses TRBV5-4 with TRBJ2-3; TRBD2 agrees at 11 bases. V was pared by 0 bases and J by 5 bases, with 11 bases of the junction left unmatched. The CDR3 has 18 amino acids. The germline V gene encodes CDR1 SGHNT and CDR2 YYREEE (reference sequence). The CDR3 is CASSLEPIAGGQQDTQYF. CDR3 sequence (DNA): TGTGCCAGCAGCTTGGAACCGATAGCGGGGGGGCAGCAAGATACGCAGTATTTT.

This clone was observed once. This sequence joins TRBV3-1 (or the pseudogene TRBV3-2) and TRBJ1-2, with TRBD1 identical over 7 bases. V was clipped by 5 bases and J by 4 bases; unmatched bases: 7. In germline, CDR1 is LGHDT, CDR2 YNNKEL (reference sequence). This CDR3 comprises 14 residues. The DNA of the CDR3 is TGTGCCAGCAGCTCATTCGGGACAGTCTATGGCTACACCTTC. It encodes CASSSFGTVYGYTF.

The rearrangement uses TRBV7-9 and TRBJ2-7; TRBD1 aligns across 11 bases. Germline values: CDR1 SEHNR, CDR2 FQNEAQ (reference sequence). This CDR3 region has 14 residues. The ends lost 4 bases at V and 5 bases at J; junction bases unmatched: 4. The CDR3 nucleotides are TGTGCCAGCAGCTGGGGACAGGGGGGAAACGAGCAGTACTTC. Encoded protein: CASSWGQGGNEQYF.

The chain is built from TRBV7-2 and TRBJ2-7; 10 bases line up with TRBD1. The germline V gene has CDR1 SGHTA and CDR2 FQGNSA. The length of the CDR3 is 15 residues. After removal of 4 bases from V and 2 bases from J, the junction contained 5 bases not matched to a gene. The DNA of the CDR3 is TGTGCCAGCAGCTGGACAGGGGGTCCTACCTACGAGCAGTACGTC. Translated: CASSWTGGPTYEQYV.

The chain joins TRBV19 to TRBJ2-1; TRBD1 aligns across 7 bases. The J segment lost 7 bases and the V segment lost 4 bases, leaving 7 bases of the junction unmatched. Per the germline V gene, CDR1 is LNHDA and CDR2 is SQIVND (reference sequence). The CDR3 has 14 amino acids. DNA of the CDR3: TGTGCCAGTAGTACCTTCGGACAGGCGAATGAGCAGTTCTTC. It yields the protein CASSTFGQANEQFF.

A remark on this clone: This specimen includes other DNA sequences encoding the same CDR3. The chain joins TRBV19 to TRBJ2-2; D might be TRBD1 (5 bases). CDR3 length equals 14 residues. In germline, CDR1 is LNHDA, CDR2 SQIVND (reference sequence). V shed 5 bases and J shed 1 base, with 8 bases lying between them. CDR3 loop: CASSRDRNTGELFF. The CDR3 nucleotides read TGTGCCAGTAGTCGAGACAGGAACACCGGGGAGCTGTTTTTT.

The chain recombines TRBV3-1 (or the pseudogene TRBV3-2) with TRBJ2-3, with 8 bases lining up with TRBD1. The J segment lost 4 bases and the V segment lost 2 bases, leaving 14 bases of the junction unmatched. Germline loops: CDR1 LGHDT, CDR2 YNNKEL (reference sequence). This CDR3 is built from 18 residues. The CDR3 loop is CASSQQLTPGQASDTQYF. CDR3 DNA: TGTGCCAGCAGCCAACAATTAACACCGGGACAGGCCTCAGATACGCAGTATTTT.

The J gene is TRBJ1-5, the V gene TRBV12-5; 9 bases are a match to TRBD1. J was trimmed by 1 base and V by 2 bases; bases with no gene match: 21. The germline V gene encodes CDR1 LGHNT and CDR2 FRNRAP. This CDR3 has 22 residues. The CDR3 DNA reads as TGTGCTAGTGGTTTGACCCTCCCTGCCGACCCCGGGACAGGGAAGAGCAATCAGCCCCAGCATTTT. This encodes CASGLTLPADPGTGKSNQPQHF.

The chain carries TRBV6-6 and TRBJ1-2; 7 nucleotides agree with TRBD1. CDR1 and CDR2 from the germline V gene are MNHNY and SVGAGI (reference sequence). The CDR3 length is 15 residues. The trim removed 0 bases at V and 8 bases at J, leaving 9 bases unmatched. CDR3 sequence: CASSYSGEQGRGYTF. The CDR3 DNA reads as TGTGCCAGCAGTTACTCGGGGGAACAGGGGCGCGGCTACACCTTC.